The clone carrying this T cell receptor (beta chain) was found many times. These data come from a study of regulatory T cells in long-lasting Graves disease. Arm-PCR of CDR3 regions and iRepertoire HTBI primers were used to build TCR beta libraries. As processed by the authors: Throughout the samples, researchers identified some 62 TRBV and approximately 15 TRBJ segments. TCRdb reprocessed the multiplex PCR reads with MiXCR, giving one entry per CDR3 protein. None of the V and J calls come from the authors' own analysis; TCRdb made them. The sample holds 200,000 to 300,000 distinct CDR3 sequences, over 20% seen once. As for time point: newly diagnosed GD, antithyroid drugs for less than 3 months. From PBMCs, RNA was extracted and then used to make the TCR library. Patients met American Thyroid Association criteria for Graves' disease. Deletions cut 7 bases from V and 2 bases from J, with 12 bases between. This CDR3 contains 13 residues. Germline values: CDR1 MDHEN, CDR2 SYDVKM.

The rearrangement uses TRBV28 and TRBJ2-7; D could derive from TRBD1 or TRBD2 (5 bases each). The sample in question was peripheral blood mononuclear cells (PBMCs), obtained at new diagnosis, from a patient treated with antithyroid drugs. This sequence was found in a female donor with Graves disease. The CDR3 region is CASTGTGTYEQYF. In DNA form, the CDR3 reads TGTGCCAGCACCGGGACGGGAACCTACGAGCAGTACTTC. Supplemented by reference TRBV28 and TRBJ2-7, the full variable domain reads DVKVTQSSRYLVKRTGEKVFLECVQDMDHENMFWYRQDPGLGLRLIYFSYDVKMKEKGDIPEGYSVSREKKERFSLILESASTNQTSMYLCASTGTGTYEQYFGPGTRLTVT.